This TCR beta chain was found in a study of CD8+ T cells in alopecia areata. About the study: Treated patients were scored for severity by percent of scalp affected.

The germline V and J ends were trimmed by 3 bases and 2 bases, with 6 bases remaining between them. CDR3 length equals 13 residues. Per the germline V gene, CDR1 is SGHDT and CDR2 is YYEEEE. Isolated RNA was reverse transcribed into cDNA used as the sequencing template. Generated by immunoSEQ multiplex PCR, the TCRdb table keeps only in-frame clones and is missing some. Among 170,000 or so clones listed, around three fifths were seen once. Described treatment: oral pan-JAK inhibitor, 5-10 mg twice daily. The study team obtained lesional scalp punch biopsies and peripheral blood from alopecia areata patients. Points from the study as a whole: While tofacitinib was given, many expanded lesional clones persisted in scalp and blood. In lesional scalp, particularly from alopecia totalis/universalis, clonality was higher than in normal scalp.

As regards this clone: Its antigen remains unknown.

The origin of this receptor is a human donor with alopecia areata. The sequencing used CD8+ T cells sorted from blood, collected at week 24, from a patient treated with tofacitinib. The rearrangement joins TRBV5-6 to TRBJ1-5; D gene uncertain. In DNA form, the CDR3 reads TGTGCCAGCAGCTCTGGGGGCAATCAGCCCCAGCATTTT. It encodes CASSSGGNQPQHF.